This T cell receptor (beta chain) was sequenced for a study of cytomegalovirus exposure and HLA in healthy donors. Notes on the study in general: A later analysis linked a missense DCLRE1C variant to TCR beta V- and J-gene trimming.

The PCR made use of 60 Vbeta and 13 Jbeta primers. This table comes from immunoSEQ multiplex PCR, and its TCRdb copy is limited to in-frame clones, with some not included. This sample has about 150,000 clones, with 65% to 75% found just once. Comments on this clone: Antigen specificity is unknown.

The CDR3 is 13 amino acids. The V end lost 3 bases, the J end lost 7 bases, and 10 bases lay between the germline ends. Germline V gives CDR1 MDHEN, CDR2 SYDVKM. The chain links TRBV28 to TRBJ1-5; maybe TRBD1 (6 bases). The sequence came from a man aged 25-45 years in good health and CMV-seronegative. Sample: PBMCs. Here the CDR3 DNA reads TGTGCCAGCAGTTTGTGGGGGCCCCAGCCCCAGCATTTT. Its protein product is CASSLWGPQPQHF.